The 14 T cell receptor beta chains below all came from one sample that was sequenced in a study of shared clonotypes between healthy human individuals. Here immunoSEQ multiplex PCR was the method, and the copy in TCRdb shows in-frame clones only, minus some. The profile covers over a million clones, with roughly 98.5% appearing a single time and approximately 0.4% taken by the ten largest. The sequenced material came from naive CD4+ T cells sorted from blood. This sample's subset: CD45RA+ positively selected. These receptors were taken from a man under 40 in good health.

The V call is TRBV28, the J call TRBJ2-7; 7 bases map to TRBD1. V shed 5 bases, J shed 1 base, and the junction held 8 bases outside the gene matches. From germline, CDR1 is MDHEN and CDR2 SYDVKM. The CDR3 has 15 amino acids. The DNA of the CDR3 is TGTGCCAGCAGTAGTAGGGGGCCGTCTTCCTACGAGCAGTACTTC. It specifies CASSSRGPSSYEQYF. The whole variable domain, filled in from reference TRBV28 and TRBJ2-7, reads DVKVTQSSRYLVKRTGEKVFLECVQDMDHENMFWYRQDPGLGLRLIYFSYDVKMKEKGDIPEGYSVSREKKERFSLILESASTNQTSMYLCASSSRGPSSYEQYFGPGTRLTVT.

About this clone itself: Compared with germline, one end of the junction differs, possibly owing to a read error. The genes are TRBV25-1 and TRBJ2-7, with D possibly matching TRBD1 (6 bases). This CDR3 contains 12 residues. Germline V gives CDR1 MGHDK, CDR2 SYGVNS. The CDR3 DNA follows: TGTGCCAGCAGTGGAACAACAGGGACCAGTGACTTC. This sequence encodes CASSGTTGTSDF.

The gene calls are TRBV6-5 and TRBJ2-7; the match to TRBD2 covers 9 bases. Unmatched junction bases numbered 13, after V lost 7 bases and J lost 6 bases. The germline gives CDR1 MNHEY, CDR2 SVGAGI. The CDR3 totals 15 residues. CDR3 sequence reads: CASTPGAGGPLEQYF. DNA for the CDR3: TGTGCCAGCACCCCGGGGGCGGGAGGGCCCCTCGAGCAGTACTTC.

The chain is built from TRBV9 and TRBJ2-1, with a tentative D call TRBD1 (5 bases). The length of the CDR3 is 17 residues. CDR1 and CDR2 (germline): SGDLS, YYNGEE. The V end lost 0 bases, the J end lost 5 bases, and 18 bases lay between the germline ends. The CDR3 DNA reads as TGTGCCAGCAGCGTAGCAGGGTTTGCGACCAATGACAATGAGCAGTTCTTC. Protein sequence: CASSVAGFATNDNEQFF.

This chain joins TRBV27 and TRBJ2-5, with TRBD1 matching 8 bases. V was pared by 2 bases and J by 3 bases, with 5 bases of the junction left unmatched. The length of the CDR3 is 15 residues. Germline V gives CDR1 MNHEY, CDR2 SMNVEV (reference sequence). DNA of the CDR3: TGTGCCAGCAGTTTAAGCACAGGGGGGAAAGAGACCCAGTACTTC. Encoded protein: CASSLSTGGKETQYF.

V gene TRBV2 combines with J gene TRBJ1-4, with TRBD1 identical over 8 bases. The CDR3 has 13 amino acids. Unmatched junction bases numbered 6, after V lost 7 bases and J lost 8 bases. Germline V gene lookup returns CDR1 SNHLY and CDR2 FYNNEI. CDR3 DNA: TGTGCCAGCAATTTTGGACAGGGAGAAAAACTGTTTTTT. This sequence encodes CASNFGQGEKLFF.

The chain couples TRBV6-5 to TRBJ2-1; unclear D gene. CDR1 is MNHEY, CDR2 SVGAGI, per germline. The germline V and J ends were trimmed by 3 bases and 9 bases, with 9 bases remaining between them. The CDR3 runs to 12 residues. CDR3: CASSYAPGEQFF. In nucleotides, the CDR3 is TGTGCCAGCAGTTATGCCCCGGGTGAGCAGTTCTTC.

The chain combines TRBV11-1 with TRBJ2-7, with D unresolved. Germline CDR1 and CDR2: SGHAT and FQDESV (reference sequence). V lost 3 bases, J lost 4 bases, and 16 bases lay in between. CDR3 size: 15 residues. The CDR3 here is CASSFEHAEPYEQYF. CDR3 bases: TGTGCCAGCAGCTTCGAACACGCGGAACCTTACGAGCAGTACTTC.

The V gene is TRBV5-1, the J gene TRBJ2-1; 7 bases fit TRBD1. The CDR3 loop spans 13 amino acids. The J segment lost 7 bases and the V segment lost 2 bases, leaving 3 bases of the junction unmatched. From germline, CDR1 is SGHRS and CDR2 YFSETQ. The DNA of the CDR3 is TGCGCCAGCAGCTTTAACAGGGGTAATGAGCAGTTCTTC. Protein: CASSFNRGNEQFF.

The CDR3 sequence is CASSYLTGGWTEAFF. The CDR3 DNA follows: TGCGCCAGCAGCTACCTGACAGGGGGCTGGACTGAAGCTTTCTTT. This chain links TRBV5-1 with TRBJ1-1, with 10 bases fitting TRBD1. The CDR3 has 15 residues. In germline, CDR1 is SGHRS, CDR2 YFSETQ. Trimming took 3 bases from V and 5 from J; bases not matched to a gene: 7.

The rearrangement uses TRBV7-3 and TRBJ2-1; 13 bases map to TRBD2. The CDR3 contains 17 residues. Germline trimming cut 10 bases from V and 5 bases from J; bases unmatched to any gene: 14. The V gene's germline CDR1 is SGHTA and CDR2 FQGTGA. The CDR3 region is CAIRSPGTSGTDNEQFF. The CDR3 DNA is TGTGCCATACGAAGCCCCGGGACTAGCGGGACCGACAATGAGCAGTTCTTC.

This clone was seen once. The gene calls are TRBV6-5 and TRBJ2-2; D is unresolved. The germline V gene encodes CDR1 MNHEY and CDR2 SVGAGI. V was shortened by 2 bases and J by 6 bases, with 13 bases between the two germline ends. This CDR3 comprises 15 residues. The CDR3 nucleotides read TGTGCCAGCAGTTACATGGCTAGTAGGTCCGGGGAGCTGTTTTTT. Amino acids: CASSYMASRSGELFF.

This chain joins TRBV28 and TRBJ2-7, with 10 nucleotides matching TRBD1. V dropped 6 bases and J dropped 4; count of bases not matched to a gene: 9. Germline V lookup: CDR1 MDHEN, CDR2 SYDVKM. The CDR3 length is 15 residues. The chain's CDR3 is CASRGLGTGVYEQYF. CDR3 in DNA: TGTGCCAGCAGGGGACTCGGGACAGGGGTTTACGAGCAGTACTTC.

J is TRBJ2-5 and V is TRBV11-2; 12 bases are shared with TRBD2. The trim removed 5 bases at V and 5 bases at J, leaving 9 bases unmatched. This CDR3 comprises 16 residues. Germline V CDR1 and CDR2: SGHAT, FQNNGV. DNA for the CDR3: TGTGCCAGCAGCCCAGGACTAGCGGGATTTGGGGAGACCCAGTACTTC. This translates into CASSPGLAGFGETQYF.